This T cell receptor (beta chain) was captured by sequencing in a study of Ad26.COV2.S vaccination and SARS-CoV-2 variants (TCRdb year 2021). With regard to the full study: Donors in the vaccine arm were drawn from COV1001, a multicentre, randomized, double-blind, placebo-controlled phase I-IIa trial testing Ad26.COV2.S in healthy adults. Investigators did not know the trial group allocation while performing experiments and assessing outcomes. Ad26.COV2.S was administered intramuscularly at 5 x 10^10 or 1 x 10^11 viral particles, either as a single shot or as two shots given 56 days apart. Trial participants were randomized into five groups of five, in which low-dose or high-dose Ad26.COV2.S was given once or twice, or placebo was given on both occasions. A total of 32 samples were included in the TCR-sequenced set, comprising roughly 19 Ad26.COV2.S vaccine recipients, 5 placebo recipients and 8 SARS-CoV-2 convalescent individuals. TCRbeta repertoire sequencing served as the tool for gauging how specific and how broad the SARS-CoV-2-reactive T cell receptors were following Ad26.COV2.S vaccination.

The immunoSEQ Assay was used to sequence TCRbeta CDR3 regions. After extraction, genomic DNA underwent amplification by bias-controlled multiplex PCR, followed by high-throughput sequencing. From the authors' description of their analysis: To quantify the absolute abundance of every unique TCRbeta CDR3 region, sequences were collapsed and filtered. T cell fraction was estimated by normalizing TCRbeta template counts to usable DNA, which was measured by amplifying reference genes present in all nucleated cells. Repertoire TCRs were annotated as SARS-CoV-2-specific when V gene, CDR3 amino acid sequence and J gene were exactly matched to a known reactive TCR set. The reference SARS-CoV-2 TCR set was obtained from MIRA and was filtered for enrichment in COVID-19-positive ImmuneCODE repertoires, whereby public or cross-reactive TCRs were removed. Drawing on the MIRA antigens, annotated TCRs were analysed further at the level of specific ORF or position within ORF. Breadth was defined as the number of annotated unique rearrangements divided by the total number of unique productive rearrangements, and depth was defined as the summed frequency of the annotated unique rearrangements. TCR breadth was compared between groups using two-sided Wilcoxon rank-sum tests. TCRdb mirrors the immuneACCESS table, restricted to in-frame sequences. Some clones are absent from its copies; in checked studies, under half trace to an unresolved V gene, and the reason for the others is unknown. D and trimming come from the DNA, and the V and J calls and clone size come from that table. In this sample the table shows about 350,000 clones, around 88% of which occur a single time. The ten most abundant clones make up approximately 5% of the sample.

The paper's findings and limits, for the study overall: Compared with placebo recipients, Ad26.COV2.S recipients showed higher spike-specific TCR breadth (P = 0.0014). Vaccine and placebo recipients had similar non-spike TCR breadth, a finding consistent with the vaccine containing only spike. After vaccination, spike-specific CD8+ and CD4+ T cell responses were reported to show substantial breadth. It was noted by the authors that total T cell responses may have been underestimated by the TCR breadth and depth analyses. The study was not powered for comparison of responses between vaccine doses or regimens.

Interpreted using the paper, the treatment or condition label stands for: roughly 20 received Ad26.COV2.S at low or high dose, single or two shots; about five received placebo; per-sample allocation not given. Repertoires of vaccine and placebo recipients were sequenced from samples taken on day 63 after the first injection. Between 29 July and 7 August 2020, Cohort 1b enrolled 25 adults aged 18-55 years at one site in Boston, USA. As a vaccine, Ad26.COV2.S was a replication-incompetent adenovirus type 26 vector that expressed a prefusion-stabilized SARS-CoV-2 spike protein derived from the original Wuhan strain. Notes on this clone: The target of this receptor is not known. No base quality values were provided; no much bigger clone lies one nucleotide off.

Sequencing used peripheral blood, obtained in a trial of Ad26.COV2.S vaccine versus placebo. This receptor was taken from a person between 18 and 60 years old who received the Ad26.COV2.S COVID-19 vaccine or a placebo.

The CDR3: CASSLESQGETQYF. In nucleotide form, the sequence is TGTGCCAGCAGCTTGGAATCGCAAGGAGAGACCCAGTACTTC. This chain joins TRBV5-4 to TRBJ2-5; too little of a D gene remains to name it. The CDR3 measures 14 amino acids from cysteine to phenylalanine. Only the CDR3 part of the read is kept: 42 bases, read in frame from the first base. V is pared back by 0 bases and J by 4 bases, with 10 bases lying between the germline termini. CDR1 and CDR2 are read off the germline V gene (reference sequence) as SGHNT and YYREEE.